Included here is one T cell receptor beta chain sequence, with context. Antigen unknown. The data are from a study of cytomegalovirus exposure and HLA in healthy donors. There are 15 residues in the CDR3. Between the trimmed V and J ends, which lost 0 bases and 9 bases, there was a span of 17 bases. CDR1 is MNHEY, CDR2 SVGAGI, per germline. With 60 Vbeta and 13 Jbeta primers, the PCR was carried out. Clones were read by immunoSEQ multiplex PCR, and TCRdb kept only the in-frame ones, dropping some. The sample contains 140,000 to 150,000 clones, roughly 9.4% of which appear only once. Broader study findings: Confirmation was obtained in vitro that a few CMV-associated chains are specific for CMV antigens. Reports credit the classifier with highly specific, highly sensitive diagnosis of cytomegalovirus status. According to the study, about 180 TCR beta chains were cytomegalovirus-associated.

This chain uses TRBV6-5 with TRBJ1-1, with D maybe TRBD1 (6 bases). The clonotype comes from a male donor in good health and CMV-seronegative. Sequences were obtained from PBMCs. The CDR3 loop is CASSYSPGQWAQAFF. The CDR3 DNA follows: TGTGCCAGCAGTTACTCGCCGGGACAATGGGCGCAAGCTTTCTTT.